The present entry profiles one T cell receptor beta chain with its context. Its cognate antigen is unknown. The data were obtained in a study of cytomegalovirus exposure and HLA in healthy donors. General study findings and limits: Reports indicate that TCR beta sequences accurately predicted the HLA-A and HLA-B alleles of most subjects. High sensitivity and specificity were reportedly achieved when the classifier diagnosed cytomegalovirus status. Donor immune exposure was known only as CMV serostatus.

The PCR contained 60 Vbeta and 13 Jbeta primers. Profiling relied on immunoSEQ multiplex PCR, and the TCRdb table lists in-frame clones only, not all of them. The sample lists about 200,000 clones; around 85% were seen once. The source is a man aged 50-59 years in good health and CMV-seronegative. Sequenced: PBMCs.

The CDR3 protein is CATATSGTGERERSLTGANVLTF. For the CDR3, the DNA is TGTGCCACCGCCACTTCGGGGACCGGGGAGCGGGAGAGGTCCCTAACTGGGGCCAACGTCCTGACTTTC. The chain joins TRBV19 to TRBJ2-6; 8 nucleotides line up with TRBD2. V gave up 10 bases and J gave up 2 bases; unmatched junction bases: 31. Germline V lookup: CDR1 LNHDA, CDR2 SQIVND (reference sequence). The CDR3 extends over 23 amino acids.